The 30 T cell receptor beta chains listed next were all sequenced from one sample in a study of shared clonotypes between healthy human individuals. The data were produced by immunoSEQ multiplex PCR, yet TCRdb's version contains in-frame clones alone and is incomplete. The sample lists over 850,000 clones, about 84% occurring once. Sequenced sample: memory CD4+ T cells from PBMCs. The subset here: CD45RA-negative fraction. The source of these receptors is a man aged 18 to 29 in good health. Some clones in this sample may be carry-over from other donors' samples.

The chain joins TRBV2 to TRBJ2-7; TRBD2 matches 13 bases. V was clipped by 5 bases and J by 6 bases; unmatched bases: 4. The germline V gene encodes CDR1 SNHLY and CDR2 FYNNEI. The CDR3 loop spans 14 amino acids. In DNA form, the CDR3 reads TGTGCCAGCAGTTGGACTAGCGGGAGCCGCGAGCAGTACTTC. Its protein is CASSWTSGSREQYF.

The chain is built from TRBV4-1 and TRBJ1-5, with 8 bases identical to TRBD1. The germline V gene has CDR1 MGHRA and CDR2 YSYEKL. V trimming: 3 bases; J trimming: 9 bases; junction bases outside the gene matches: 19. CDR3 length: 18 residues. The CDR3 DNA is TGCGCCAGCAGCCAGTCTTTACAGGGGGGTTGGTCGTCGTGGCCCCAGCATTTT. It encodes CASSQSLQGGWSSWPQHF.

The chain combines TRBV5-1 with TRBJ2-3; 8 bases agree with TRBD2. This CDR3 contains 17 residues. With V trimmed by 2 bases and J by 6 bases, 14 bases remained unmatched. CDR1 is SGHRS, CDR2 YFSETQ, per germline. As DNA, the CDR3 is TGCGCCAGCAGCTTAGGCGGGAGGACGGGCCCGGGGGATACGCAGTATTTT. It translates to CASSLGGRTGPGDTQYF.

For the CDR3, the DNA is TGTGCCAGCAGCTTGGCCAGTGGGACTAGGGGGTTCGTGTACGAGCAGTACTTC. Protein: CASSLASGTRGFVYEQYF. The chain recombines TRBV11-2 with TRBJ2-7; 8 bases match TRBD2. This CDR3 is built from 18 residues. Per the germline V gene, CDR1 is SGHAT and CDR2 is FQNNGV. Germline trimming cut 3 bases from V and 4 bases from J; bases unmatched to any gene: 17.

The DNA of the CDR3 is TGTGCCAGCAGTGAATCCTTTCGAGGGGATGGCTACACCTTC. As protein: CASSESFRGDGYTF. The J gene is TRBJ1-2, the V gene TRBV28, with D possibly matching TRBD1 (5 bases). Per germline, CDR1 MDHEN and CDR2 SYDVKM. The CDR3 spans 14 residues. Trimming took off 5 bases at V and 6 bases at J, with 16 bases between the two ends.

V is TRBV2 and J is TRBJ2-7; the match to TRBD2 covers 14 bases. The J segment lost 0 bases and the V segment lost 6 bases, leaving 4 bases of the junction unmatched. The CDR3 sequence is 16 residues long. Germline loops: CDR1 SNHLY, CDR2 FYNNEI. This CDR3 reads CASSRTSGRFSYEQYF. The CDR3 DNA reads TGTGCCAGCAGCAGGACTAGCGGGAGGTTCTCCTACGAGCAGTACTTC.

The chain combines TRBV18 with TRBJ2-3; D may be TRBD2 (5 bases). Trimming left V 4 bases short and J 6 bases short, with 11 bases between. CDR3 length: 13 amino acids. Per germline, CDR1 KGHSH and CDR2 LQKENI. The CDR3 DNA reads as TGTGCCAGCTCACTCCTCGGGAAGGATACGCAGTATTTT. Amino acid sequence: CASSLLGKDTQYF.

The chain couples TRBV5-1 to TRBJ2-5; TRBD1 aligns across 8 bases. The end of the DNA is better explained by TRBJ2-7, so the J call may be wrong. CDR1 and CDR2 from the germline V gene are SGHRS and YFSETQ. This CDR3 region has 16 residues. The CDR3 coding sequence is TGCGCCAGCAGCTTCAACTTGGGGGGACAGGCCTACGAGCAGTACTTC. Translated, it gives CASSFNLGGQAYEQYF.

The chain uses TRBV6-6 and TRBJ2-7; 7 nucleotides match TRBD2. Germline lookup yields CDR1 MNHNY and CDR2 SVGAGI (reference sequence). V shed 0 bases and J 0 bases; nucleotides not matched to a gene: 5. The CDR3 extends over 16 amino acids. The CDR3 region has the DNA TGTGCCAGCAGTTACTCCCTAGCGGAGAGCTCCTACGAGCAGTACTTC. Translated, it gives CASSYSLAESSYEQYF.

The chain combines TRBV4-2 with TRBJ2-5, with 8 bases that match TRBD1. Germline-derived CDR1 and CDR2 are LGHNA and YNFKEQ. V shed 2 bases, J shed 4 bases, and the junction held 6 bases outside the gene matches. This CDR3 is 15 amino acids long. CDR3 in DNA: TGTGCCAGCAGCCAATCAAGACAGGGGCGAGAGACCCAGTACTTC. Its protein is CASSQSRQGRETQYF.

The CDR3 sequence: CASSPFKYNEQFF. The CDR3 nucleotides are TGTGCCAGCTCACCGTTCAAGTACAATGAGCAGTTCTTC. The genes are TRBV18 and TRBJ2-1; D unclear. This CDR3 is 13 amino acids long. Trimming removed 3 bases at V and 4 bases at J, with 7 bases between. The germline gives CDR1 KGHSH, CDR2 LQKENI. The full variable domain, completed using reference TRBV18 and TRBJ2-1, is NAGVMQNPRHLVRRRGQEARLRCSPMKGHSHVYWYRQLPEEGLKFMVYLQKENIIDESGMPKERFSAEFPKEGPSILRIQQVVRGDSAAYFCASSPFKYNEQFFGPGTRLTVL.

The CDR3 loop reads CASSASRGTGELFF. DNA of the CDR3: TGCGCCAGCAGCGCAAGCCGGGGTACCGGGGAGCTGTTTTTT. The V call is TRBV5-1, the J call TRBJ2-2, with TRBD2 as a possible D gene (5 bases). The CDR3 is 14 amino acids. Germline-derived CDR1 and CDR2 are SGHRS and YFSETQ. Trimming took off 4 bases at V and 5 bases at J, with 12 bases between the two ends. Filled out from reference TRBV5-1 and TRBJ2-2, the complete variable domain reads KAGVTQTPRYLIKTRGQQVTLSCSPISGHRSVSWYQQTPGQGLQFLFEYFSETQRNKGNFPGRFSGRQFSNSRSEMNVSTLELGDSALYLCASSASRGTGELFFGEGSRLTVL.

This clone has just one count. The V and J genes are TRBV28 and TRBJ2-7; 12 bases are shared with TRBD1. The germline V gene has CDR1 MDHEN and CDR2 SYDVKM. The CDR3 consists of 16 residues. The trim removed 5 bases at V and 7 bases at J, leaving 12 bases unmatched. The CDR3 nucleotides are TGTGCCAGCAGTCAATCCCGGGACAGGGGGCGGAGGGAGCAGTACTTC. As protein: CASSQSRDRGRREQYF.

This clone has just one count. This chain joins TRBV4-1 and TRBJ2-3; D may be TRBD1 (5 bases). V shed 3 bases and J shed 2 bases, with 12 bases lying between them. The germline V gene has CDR1 MGHRA and CDR2 YSYEKL. CDR3 length: 15 amino acids. The CDR3, as DNA: TGCGCCAGCAGCCAGGGGCATGCTTTCACAGATACGCAGTATTTT. Its translation is CASSQGHAFTDTQYF.

The chain employs TRBV6-5 and TRBJ1-1, with D maybe TRBD1 (6 bases). The germline V gene has CDR1 MNHEY and CDR2 SVGAGI. Trimming took 4 bases from V and 5 from J, leaving 11 bases between them. This CDR3 has 13 amino acids. The CDR3 loop is CASSLQGGTEAFF. DNA of the CDR3: TGTGCCAGCAGTTTACAGGGTGGGACTGAAGCTTTCTTT.

At least ten counts were recorded for this clone. The chain links TRBV28 to TRBJ1-1, with TRBD1 identical over 7 bases. V lost 5 bases to trimming and J lost 6 bases; unmatched junction nucleotides: 12. Germline V lookup: CDR1 MDHEN, CDR2 SYDVKM. CDR3 length: 15 residues. The CDR3 DNA is TGTGCCAGCAGTCCCCCCCAGACAGGGATTGCTGAAGCTTTCTTT. Translated: CASSPPQTGIAEAFF.

The genes are TRBV29-1 and TRBJ1-1; no clear D. This CDR3 region has 13 residues. The germline CDR1 and CDR2 sequences are SQVTM and ANQGSEA. Trimming cost V 7 bases and J 9 bases, with 21 bases left between them. CDR3 nucleotides: TGCAGCGCCCCCGGAGGTTCTGGGAAAAAAGCTTTCTTT. Its protein product is CSAPGGSGKKAFF.

In regard to this clone: This may be a read error, as it is one base from a much larger clone. The chain is built from TRBV11-2 and TRBJ2-5, with D tentatively TRBD2 (7 bases). Germline values: CDR1 SGHAT, CDR2 FQNNGV. The ends were cut back, 5 bases at V and 2 bases at J, with 9 bases in the middle. This CDR3 contains 13 residues. In DNA, the CDR3 is TGTGCCAGCAGCCGGGGGGCACAAGAGACCCAGTACTTC. Translating gives CASSRGAQETQYF.

This sequence joins TRBV2 and TRBJ2-2; 8 positions agree with TRBD1. Germline V gene data show CDR1 as SNHLY and CDR2 as FYNNEI. V was clipped by 6 bases and J by 6 bases; unmatched bases: 9. This CDR3 has 15 amino acids. DNA for the CDR3: TGTGCCAGCAGGGAGGACAGGGCGTCGGCCGGGGAGCTGTTTTTT. Amino acid sequence: CASREDRASAGELFF.

This clone appeared once. The chain combines TRBV28 with TRBJ1-4; D is perhaps TRBD1 (5 bases). CDR3 length equals 14 residues. Trimming removed 6 bases from V and 8 bases from J, with 16 bases in between. Looked up from germline, CDR1 is MDHEN and CDR2 is SYDVKM. The CDR3 DNA follows: TGTGCCAGCAGGCCCGGGGGAGGCGACGAAAAACTGTTTTTT. It encodes CASRPGGGDEKLFF.

V gene TRBV19 combines with J gene TRBJ1-1, with D possibly being TRBD1 (5 bases). Germline CDR1 LNHDA, CDR2 SQIVND (reference sequence). The CDR3 is made up of 15 amino acids. V was shortened by 6 bases and J by 1 base, with 15 bases between the two germline ends. The CDR3 DNA reads TGTGCCAGTAGAACCCAGGGACGGTGGAACACTGAAGCTTTCTTT. Its protein is CASRTQGRWNTEAFF.

The chain carries TRBV6-5 and TRBJ1-1, with a possible D match to TRBD1 (6 bases). Per the germline V gene, CDR1 is MNHEY and CDR2 is SVGAGI. The V end lost 5 bases, the J end lost 8 bases, and 15 bases lay between the germline ends. This CDR3 has 13 residues. The DNA for the CDR3 is TGTGCCAGCAGTGAGCGTTCCGGGACAGAAGCTTTCTTT. It translates to CASSERSGTEAFF.

This sequence joins TRBV4-1 and TRBJ2-6; 7 bases line up with TRBD2. The CDR3 is made up of 19 amino acids. The V segment lost 4 bases and the J segment 0 bases; nucleotides outside the gene matches: 12. Germline values: CDR1 MGHRA, CDR2 YSYEKL. The CDR3 coding sequence is TGCGCCAGCAGCCCCCGTCGGGGGAGGGCCTCCTCTGGGGCCAACGTCCTGACTTTC. Amino acids: CASSPRRGRASSGANVLTF.

For this clone: One base away lies a much larger clone, so this may be a sequencing read error. The chain is built from TRBV6-1 and TRBJ2-5; D ambiguous. The length of the CDR3 is 13 residues. Deletions cut 4 bases from V and 5 bases from J, with 11 bases between. Germline V gene lookup returns CDR1 MNHNS and CDR2 SASEGT. The CDR3 sequence is CASSGRSRETQYF. The CDR3, as DNA: TGTGCCAGCAGTGGACGGTCCAGGGAGACCCAGTACTTC.

The chain combines TRBV7-8 with TRBJ1-4, with a possible D match to TRBD1 (6 bases). CDR1 SGHVS and CDR2 FQNEAQ come from the germline V gene. CDR3 length equals 15 residues. V was cut by 0 bases and J by 7 bases, with 12 bases left in between. DNA of the CDR3: TGTGCCAGCAGCTTAGCGTCACAGGGACGTGAAAAACTGTTTTTT. This codes for CASSLASQGREKLFF.

The V gene is TRBV5-5, the J gene TRBJ2-7; D is unresolved. Per germline, CDR1 SGHKS and CDR2 YYEKEE (reference sequence). The CDR3 runs to 15 residues. V dropped 3 bases and J dropped 1 base, with 14 bases sitting between them. Written as DNA, the CDR3 is TGTGCCAGCAGCTCAGTATCTTTAGGGTCCTACGAGCAGTACTTC. Translated, it gives CASSSVSLGSYEQYF.

This clone was detected only a few times. The chain has TRBV20-1 and TRBJ2-5; D is unclear. TRBJ2-7 explains the end of the DNA better; the J call may be wrong. This CDR3 is built from 10 residues. Germline V gene data show CDR1 as DFQATT and CDR2 as SNEGSKA (reference sequence). The CDR3 sequence: CSATNYEQYF. CDR3 sequence (DNA): TGCAGTGCCACCAATTACGAGCAGTACTTC.

V and J are TRBV29-1 and TRBJ2-1; D may be TRBD2 (6 bases). The CDR3 consists of 13 residues. Germline CDR1 SQVTM, CDR2 ANQGSEA. Trimming took 5 bases from V and 8 from J, leaving 16 bases between them. The CDR3 is CSVLVGGTDEQFF. Here the CDR3 DNA reads TGCAGCGTTTTGGTGGGAGGTACGGATGAGCAGTTCTTC.

The rearrangement links TRBV10-2 to TRBJ1-5; D is ambiguous. Trimming pared 3 bases from V and 4 bases from J, leaving 10 bases between. Germline loops: CDR1 WSHSY, CDR2 SAAADI. The CDR3 contains 14 residues. The CDR3 region is CASSDTFGNQPQHF. CDR3 nucleotide sequence: TGCGCCAGCAGTGATACCTTCGGAAATCAGCCCCAGCATTTT.

The chain is built from TRBV7-9 and TRBJ2-5; no firm D call. Trimming pared 1 base from V and 3 bases from J, leaving 6 bases between. Germline CDR1 is SEHNR and CDR2 is FQNEAQ (reference sequence). This CDR3 region has 13 residues. The CDR3 is CASSLVGKETQYF. DNA of the CDR3: TGTGCCAGCAGCTTAGTGGGGAAAGAGACCCAGTACTTC.